This T cell receptor (beta chain) was identified during a study of cytomegalovirus exposure and HLA in healthy donors. Overall study context: Previous work identified 90 million to 130 million unique TCR beta sequences from about 179 million T cells.

Study results and caveats: For cytomegalovirus status, the classifier reportedly gave diagnoses with high specificity and sensitivity. Common viral pathogens were later found to be apparently linked to several of the most significant clusters. Presence/absence analyses assumed roughly uniform sequencing depth across donors, which may not hold.

Only a few counts were recorded for this clone. The antigen is undetermined. In the PCR, 60 Vbeta and 13 Jbeta primers were used. Sequencing used immunoSEQ multiplex PCR; TCRdb keeps in-frame clones, though not all of them. Of roughly 97,000 clones listed, 70% to 75% are singletons. Germline values: CDR1 SGHKS, CDR2 YYEKEE (reference sequence). The CDR3 totals 18 residues. Germline trimming cut 4 bases from V and 4 bases from J; bases unmatched to any gene: 11. This receptor was obtained from a man aged 40-49 years in good health and CMV-seronegative. The rearrangement uses TRBV5-5 and TRBJ2-1; 13 nucleotides align to TRBD2. Sequenced material: PBMCs. The CDR3 here is CASSNARLAGGPYNEQFF. In DNA, the CDR3 is TGTGCCAGCAGCAACGCCCGACTAGCGGGGGGACCTTACAATGAGCAGTTCTTC.